A single sample is the source of the 27 T cell receptor beta chains below, sequenced in a study of T cell responses to AZD1222 COVID-19 vaccine. Method: immunoSEQ multiplex PCR; TCRdb's copy keeps in-frame clones and lacks some. The sample holds some 170,000 clones; over 75% are singletons and the top ten take 4% to 4.5%. The sample was peripheral blood, taken 28 days after the second AZD1222 dose. The source is an adult who received the AZD1222 COVID-19 vaccine.

The chain links TRBV5-6 to TRBJ1-2; TRBD1 agrees at 8 bases. Germline V CDR1 and CDR2: SGHDT, YYEEEE. Germline trimming cut 4 bases from V and 6 bases from J; bases unmatched to any gene: 5. CDR3 length: 13 residues. The CDR3: CASSPDRADGYTF. The CDR3 coding sequence is TGTGCCAGCAGCCCGGACAGGGCCGATGGCTACACCTTC.

The chain carries TRBV29-1 and TRBJ2-1; TRBD1 might be the D (5 bases). Per the germline V gene, CDR1 is SQVTM and CDR2 is ANQGSEA. CDR3 length: 13 amino acids. V gave up 2 bases and J gave up 9 bases, with 14 bases separating them. CDR3 DNA sequence: TGCAGCGTTGAAAGTCAGGGCTACGGTGAGCAGTTCTTC. This sequence encodes CSVESQGYGEQFF.

The chain couples TRBV3-1 (or the pseudogene TRBV3-2) to TRBJ1-2, with 7 bases matching TRBD1. The CDR3 has 15 amino acids. CDR1 is LGHDT, CDR2 YNNKEL, per germline (reference sequence). The V and J ends lost 2 bases and 7 bases, in that order; junction bases with no gene match: 10. In DNA, the CDR3 is TGTGCCAGCAGCCAATTTATCTCGACAGGGACTGGCTACACCTTC. Its translation: CASSQFISTGTGYTF.

V gene TRBV18 combines with J gene TRBJ1-1, with unresolved D. The germline V and J ends were trimmed by 0 bases and 1 base, with 6 bases remaining between them. This CDR3 has 14 residues. Germline assignment: CDR1 KGHSH and CDR2 LQKENI. The CDR3 loop reads CASSPPVANTEAFF. The DNA for the CDR3 is TGTGCCAGCTCACCACCGGTGGCGAACACTGAAGCTTTCTTT. Variable domain in full (rest from reference TRBV18 and TRBJ1-1): NAGVMQNPRHLVRRRGQEARLRCSPMKGHSHVYWYRQLPEEGLKFMVYLQKENIIDESGMPKERFSAEFPKEGPSILRIQQVVRGDSAAYFCASSPPVANTEAFFGQGTRLTVV.

The rearrangement links TRBV5-1 to TRBJ1-4, with D hard to call. In germline, CDR1 is SGHRS, CDR2 YFSETQ. This CDR3 spans 14 amino acids. Trimming removed 2 bases from V and 4 bases from J, with 9 bases in between. CDR3 protein: CASSFGGDNEKLFF. In DNA, the CDR3 is TGCGCCAGCAGCTTCGGCGGAGATAATGAAAAACTGTTTTTT.

This clone was detected once. The rearrangement joins TRBV5-1 to TRBJ2-7; no reliable D call. V dropped 3 bases and J dropped 5 bases, with 15 bases sitting between them. This CDR3 comprises 14 residues. The germline gives CDR1 SGHRS, CDR2 YFSETQ. CDR3 amino acids: CASSSSAFANEQYF. The CDR3 DNA reads as TGCGCCAGCAGCTCCTCAGCTTTCGCTAACGAGCAGTACTTC. Full variable domain (missing parts from reference TRBV5-1 and TRBJ2-7): KAGVTQTPRYLIKTRGQQVTLSCSPISGHRSVSWYQQTPGQGLQFLFEYFSETQRNKGNFPGRFSGRQFSNSRSEMNVSTLELGDSALYLCASSSSAFANEQYFGPGTRLTVT.

The chain carries TRBV7-9 and TRBJ1-1, with D perhaps TRBD1 (5 bases). The CDR3 is 17 amino acids. V was cut by 0 bases and J by 0 bases, with 14 bases left in between. Germline CDR1 reads SEHNR; CDR2 reads FQNEAQ (reference sequence). In nucleotides, the CDR3 is TGTGCCAGCAGCTTAGCGCGGACATCTAGCCTGAACACTGAAGCTTTCTTT. It encodes CASSLARTSSLNTEAFF.

V and J are TRBV5-6 and TRBJ1-2, with D unclear. CDR3 length: 13 residues. Trimming took 3 bases from V and 4 from J, leaving 10 bases between them. Looked up from germline, CDR1 is SGHDT and CDR2 is YYEEEE. The CDR3 DNA follows: TGTGCCAGCAGCTCCCGGGCCCCCTATGGCTACACCTTC. This translates into CASSSRAPYGYTF.

The chain has TRBV29-1 and TRBJ2-3; D unresolved. CDR1 SQVTM and CDR2 ANQGSEA come from the germline V gene. V lost 4 bases and J lost 0, with 8 bases in between. This CDR3 region has 13 residues. For the CDR3, the DNA is TGCAGCGTTGCGACGACTAGCACAGATACGCAGTATTTT. Translating it yields CSVATTSTDTQYF.

Concerning this clone itself: Since a much larger clone is just one base distant, this may be a read error. The chain carries TRBV11-2 and TRBJ1-1; no firm D call. Germline CDR1 and CDR2: SGHAT and FQNNGV. The V gene lost 1 base and the J gene lost 6 bases, with 3 bases spanning the gap. This CDR3 comprises 11 residues. The CDR3 spells CASSLVPEAFF. The DNA for the CDR3 is TGTGCCAGCAGCTTAGTCCCTGAAGCTTTCTTT.

The chain couples TRBV5-6 to TRBJ1-6; 7 nucleotides agree with TRBD1. The CDR3 runs to 16 residues. After removal of 4 bases from V and 7 bases from J, the junction contained 11 bases not matched to a gene. Germline V lookup: CDR1 SGHDT, CDR2 YYEEEE. CDR3 region: CASSHRQGVGNSPLHF. CDR3 nucleotide sequence: TGTGCCAGCAGCCACCGTCAGGGGGTGGGGAATTCACCCCTCCACTTT.

This clone was detected once. The genes are TRBV30 and TRBJ1-5, with unresolved D. The ends were cut back, 3 bases at V and 7 bases at J, with 25 bases in the middle. Germline V gives CDR1 GTSNPN, CDR2 SVGIG (reference sequence). The CDR3 runs to 17 residues. The CDR3 protein is CAWSVNPTASPRQPQHF. Here the CDR3 DNA reads TGTGCCTGGAGCGTAAACCCAACCGCTTCCCCGAGGCAGCCCCAGCATTTT.

The V and J genes are TRBV3-1 (or the pseudogene TRBV3-2) and TRBJ2-7; 11 nucleotides line up with TRBD2. Trimming cost V 3 bases and J 3 bases; bases outside gene matches: 7. Per the germline V gene, CDR1 is LGHDT and CDR2 is YNNKEL (reference sequence). This CDR3 region has 16 residues. CDR3 in amino acids: CASSQPLAGGLYEQYF. The CDR3 region has the DNA TGTGCCAGCAGCCAGCCCCTAGCGGGGGGCCTCTACGAGCAGTACTTC.

This chain joins TRBV6-5 and TRBJ1-5; D is undetermined. Germline V gives CDR1 MNHEY, CDR2 SVGAGI. This CDR3 is built from 13 residues. The V and J ends lost 5 bases and 9 bases respectively, with 14 bases between them. The DNA for the CDR3 is TGTGCCAGCAGTACAGATGTTCTGAGGCCCCAGCATTTT. The encoded protein is CASSTDVLRPQHF.

V and J are TRBV10-3 and TRBJ2-7; TRBD1 is a possible D gene (5 bases). In germline, CDR1 is ENHRY, CDR2 SYGVKD. The CDR3 totals 15 residues. Trimming took 10 bases from V and 1 from J, leaving 20 bases between them. CDR3 nucleotides: TGTGCCACCCACAGAGGACAAGGCTTATCCTACGAGCAGTACTTC. It codes for CATHRGQGLSYEQYF.

The chain joins TRBV11-3 to TRBJ1-2; D perhaps matches TRBD1 (5 bases). Germline CDR1 SGHNT, CDR2 YENEEA. The CDR3 has 13 residues. Trimming took off 1 base at V and 6 bases at J, with 9 bases between the two ends. CDR3 region: CASSLAGGDGYTF. The CDR3 DNA is TGTGCCAGCAGCTTAGCAGGAGGGGATGGCTACACCTTC.

The chain combines TRBV5-1 with TRBJ2-5, with unresolved D. V lost 5 bases, J lost 2 bases, and 10 bases lay in between. Germline V lookup: CDR1 SGHRS, CDR2 YFSETQ. This CDR3 region has 13 residues. The CDR3 loop is CASRVAHQETQYF. The CDR3 bases are TGCGCCAGCAGGGTAGCCCATCAAGAGACCCAGTACTTC. The full variable domain, rest sourced from reference TRBV5-1 and TRBJ2-5, is KAGVTQTPRYLIKTRGQQVTLSCSPISGHRSVSWYQQTPGQGLQFLFEYFSETQRNKGNFPGRFSGRQFSNSRSEMNVSTLELGDSALYLCASRVAHQETQYFGPGTRLLVL.

This rearrangement joins TRBV5-1 to TRBJ1-1; tentative D call: TRBD1 (6 bases). The ends were cut back, 5 bases at V and 1 base at J, with 9 bases in the middle. Germline CDR1 and CDR2: SGHRS and YFSETQ. The CDR3 is made up of 13 amino acids. The CDR3 loop is CASRLQGNTEAFF. The CDR3 nucleotides read TGCGCCAGCAGATTACAGGGGAACACTGAAGCTTTCTTT.

V and J are TRBV7-9 and TRBJ1-5, with D possibly being TRBD1 (6 bases). Germline lookup yields CDR1 SEHNR and CDR2 FQNEAQ (reference sequence). The CDR3 extends over 15 amino acids. Trimming shortened V by 5 bases and J by 9 bases, and 20 bases separated the two germline ends. CDR3 in amino acids: CASSAGGARSWPQHF. In DNA form, the CDR3 reads TGTGCCAGCAGCGCCGGGGGGGCGCGTTCCTGGCCCCAGCATTTT.

Only one count was recorded for this clone. V gene TRBV28 combines with J gene TRBJ1-5; D unclear. V was clipped by 4 bases and J by 4 bases, with 5 bases between them. The CDR3 is 12 amino acids. Per germline, CDR1 MDHEN and CDR2 SYDVKM. The CDR3 loop is CASSSPNQPQHF. CDR3 DNA: TGTGCCAGCAGTTCTCCAAATCAGCCCCAGCATTTT.

This clone was counted once. The genes are TRBV6-5 and TRBJ2-7, with 7 bases fitting TRBD1. Germline CDR1 is MNHEY and CDR2 is SVGAGI. The CDR3 consists of 15 residues. V dropped 0 bases and J dropped 2; count of bases not matched to a gene: 4. CDR3 sequence: CASSYSLTGPYEQYF. The CDR3 bases are TGTGCCAGCAGTTACTCGCTGACAGGGCCCTACGAGCAGTACTTC.

The CDR3 DNA sequence: TGTGCCAGGATACCTGAAGCTTTCTTT. Protein product: CARIPEAFF. The gene calls are TRBV2 and TRBJ1-1; D unclear. CDR3 length equals 9 residues. Germline CDR1 reads SNHLY; CDR2 reads FYNNEI. Trimming pared 9 bases from V and 6 bases from J, leaving 5 bases between.

The V call is TRBV15, the J call TRBJ2-2; a weak D match, TRBD1 (5 bases). The germline V gene has CDR1 LNHNV and CDR2 YYDKDF (reference sequence). This CDR3 has 14 residues. V was cut by 1 base and J by 5 bases, with 8 bases left in between. The CDR3 region is CATSRGRQTGELFF. CDR3 sequence (DNA): TGTGCCACCAGCAGAGGTCGACAGACCGGGGAGCTGTTTTTT.

This chain connects TRBV7-2 to TRBJ2-3; D unresolved. Germline V lookup: CDR1 SGHTA, CDR2 FQGNSA. There are 16 residues in the CDR3. V gave up 4 bases and J gave up 4 bases, with 18 bases separating them. For the CDR3, the DNA is TGTGCCAGCAGCTCCTTAAGACCCACGGGTTCAGATACGCAGTATTTT. Protein: CASSSLRPTGSDTQYF.

The chain combines TRBV18 with TRBJ2-2, with a weak D call TRBD1 (5 bases). The CDR3 is 14 residues long. Germline CDR1 and CDR2: KGHSH and LQKENI. V lost 8 bases and J lost 4, with 14 bases in between. CDR3 coding DNA: TGTGCCAGCACCCGTACAGGAGTCACCGGGGAGCTGTTTTTT. This gives the protein CASTRTGVTGELFF. The variable domain in full, with the rest retrieved from reference TRBV18 and TRBJ2-2, is NAGVMQNPRHLVRRRGQEARLRCSPMKGHSHVYWYRQLPEEGLKFMVYLQKENIIDESGMPKERFSAEFPKEGPSILRIQQVVRGDSAAYFCASTRTGVTGELFFGEGSRLTVL.

The chain employs TRBV4-3 and TRBJ2-1; D remains ambiguous. Germline V CDR1 and CDR2: LGHNA, YSLEER. V lost 1 base and J lost 0, with 10 bases in between. This CDR3 has 16 amino acids. Here the CDR3 DNA reads TGCGCCAGCAGCCAAGTGGTCATTAGCTCCTACAATGAGCAGTTCTTC. It encodes CASSQVVISSYNEQFF.

V and J are TRBV4-3 and TRBJ1-1; D gene ambiguous. Per the germline V gene, CDR1 is LGHNA and CDR2 is YSLEER. This CDR3 contains 15 residues. V was clipped by 0 bases and J by 6 bases, with 14 bases between them. CDR3 nucleotide sequence: TGCGCCAGCAGCCAAGATCAAGGGTCCGGGGCTGAAGCTTTCTTT. Encoded protein: CASSQDQGSGAEAFF.